A selection of T cell receptor beta chains follows, all from one sample in a study of blood T cell repertoires in COVID-19. Data came from immunoSEQ multiplex PCR; TCRdb stores just in-frame clones and leaves some out. The sample shows approximately 46,000 clones, around four fifths of them seen only once. The specimen sequenced was peripheral blood. These receptors were taken from a woman aged 60-75 years with acute or convalescent COVID-19. Each CDR3 is given with its conserved first and last residue. A D gene is named only where the DNA matches it firmly. Expanded clones get a size class; other rows say once, few or many, or leave the size out.

j_gene: TRBJ2-3
d_gene: TRBD1
abundance: few
len: 15
v_gene: TRBV9
CDR3aa: CASSVKRTGEDTQYF
CDR3nt: TGTGCCAGCAGCGTTAAAAGGACAGGGGAAGATACGCAGTATTTT

j_gene: TRBJ2-7
d_gene: TRBD1
abundance: .
len: 17
v_gene: TRBV15
CDR3aa: CATSSRTPTGSSYEQYF
CDR3nt: TGTGCCACCAGCAGTAGAACTCCGACAGGGAGCTCCTACGAGCAGTACTTC

j_gene: TRBJ2-1
d_gene: TRBD1
abundance: .
len: 15
v_gene: TRBV28
CDR3aa: CASREGQGTYNEQFF
CDR3nt: TGTGCCAGCAGGGAGGGACAGGGCACCTACAATGAGCAGTTCTTC

j_gene: TRBJ2-5
d_gene: .
abundance: .
len: 15
v_gene: TRBV19
CDR3aa: CASSSKTRMRETQYF
CDR3nt: TGTGCCAGTAGTTCAAAGACGCGAATGAGGGAGACCCAGTACTTC

j_gene: TRBJ1-5
d_gene: TRBD1
abundance: .
len: 14
v_gene: TRBV5-1
CDR3aa: CASSIGQGNQPQHF
CDR3nt: TGCGCCAGCAGCATCGGACAGGGTAATCAGCCCCAGCATTTT

j_gene: TRBJ2-3
d_gene: TRBD2
abundance: .
len: 13
v_gene: TRBV9
CDR3aa: CASAGGAYDTQYF
CDR3nt: TGTGCCAGCGCCGGGGGGGCATATGATACGCAGTATTTT

j_gene: TRBJ2-1
d_gene: .
abundance: .
len: 15
v_gene: TRBV7-6
CDR3aa: CASSNRDVPYNEQFF
CDR3nt: TGTGCCAGCAGCAACAGGGATGTCCCCTACAATGAGCAGTTCTTC

j_gene: TRBJ1-6
d_gene: .
abundance: few
len: 14
v_gene: TRBV9
CDR3aa: CASSVDIEDSPLHF
CDR3nt: TGTGCCAGCAGCGTAGATATCGAGGATTCACCCCTCCACTTT

j_gene: TRBJ1-6
d_gene: TRBD1
abundance: .
len: 17
v_gene: TRBV25-1
CDR3aa: CASSTRGDRGIASPLHF
CDR3nt: TGTGCCAGCAGTACTCGGGGGGACAGGGGCATCGCGTCACCCCTCCACTTT

j_gene: TRBJ2-3
d_gene: TRBD1
abundance: .
len: 13
v_gene: TRBV6-5
CDR3aa: CASSYRSDRAQYF
CDR3nt: TGTGCCAGCAGTTACCGAAGCGACAGGGCGCAGTATTTT

j_gene: TRBJ2-1
d_gene: TRBD2
abundance: .
len: 15
v_gene: TRBV7-8
CDR3aa: CASSYGGGAFLEQFF
CDR3nt: TGTGCCAGCAGCTACGGCGGGGGGGCCTTCTTAGAGCAGTTCTTC

j_gene: TRBJ2-1
d_gene: .
abundance: .
len: 11
v_gene: TRBV5-4
CDR3aa: CASSLIDEQFF
CDR3nt: TGTGCCAGCAGCTTGATCGATGAGCAGTTCTTC

j_gene: TRBJ2-7
d_gene: .
abundance: .
len: 15
v_gene: TRBV14
CDR3aa: CASSQVGSGAYEQYF
CDR3nt: TGTGCCAGCAGCCAAGTCGGTAGCGGAGCCTACGAGCAGTACTTC

j_gene: TRBJ1-2
d_gene: TRBD1
abundance: .
len: 15
v_gene: TRBV18
CDR3aa: CASSTVPGGADGYTF
CDR3nt: TGTGCCAGCTCAACAGTCCCAGGGGGCGCAGATGGCTACACCTTC

j_gene: TRBJ1-2
d_gene: .
abundance: .
len: 12
v_gene: TRBV7-2
CDR3aa: CASSRGRRGYTF
CDR3nt: TGTGCCAGCAGCCGCGGGAGAAGGGGCTACACCTTC

j_gene: TRBJ2-7
d_gene: .
abundance: few
len: 14
v_gene: TRBV28
CDR3aa: CASSLNRVRDEQYF
CDR3nt: TGTGCCAGCAGTTTAAACAGGGTACGGGACGAGCAGTACTTC

j_gene: TRBJ2-1
d_gene: .
abundance: .
len: 15
v_gene: TRBV30
CDR3aa: CAWSAQGGRINEQFF
CDR3nt: TGTGCCTGGAGTGCCCAGGGAGGTAGGATAAATGAGCAGTTCTTC

j_gene: TRBJ1-1
d_gene: .
abundance: .
len: 14
v_gene: TRBV6-6
CDR3aa: CASSYSGEGAEAFF
CDR3nt: TGTGCCAGCAGTTACTCCGGGGAGGGGGCTGAAGCTTTCTTT

j_gene: TRBJ1-3
d_gene: .
abundance: .
len: 18
v_gene: TRBV19
CDR3aa: CASSAGGWYGLSGNTIYF
CDR3nt: TGTGCCAGTAGTGCGGGCGGATGGTACGGTCTCTCTGGAAACACCATATATTTT

j_gene: TRBJ2-1
d_gene: .
abundance: .
len: 19
v_gene: TRBV15
CDR3aa: CATSRPNPFGVSSYNEQFF
CDR3nt: TGTGCCACCAGCAGACCAAACCCCTTCGGGGTTAGCTCCTACAATGAGCAGTTCTTC

j_gene: TRBJ1-6
d_gene: .
abundance: .
len: 14
v_gene: TRBV10-2
CDR3aa: CASRGGGYESPLHF
CDR3nt: TGCGCCAGCAGGGGTGGGGGGTATGAATCACCCCTCCACTTT

j_gene: TRBJ1-1
d_gene: .
abundance: .
len: 13
v_gene: TRBV30
CDR3aa: CAWSEAGHTEAFF
CDR3nt: TGTGCCTGGAGTGAGGCGGGGCACACTGAAGCTTTCTTT

j_gene: TRBJ1-5
d_gene: TRBD1
abundance: .
len: 16
v_gene: TRBV19
CDR3aa: CASSPPGTGTNQPQHF
CDR3nt: TGTGCCAGTAGTCCCCCCGGGACAGGGACCAATCAGCCCCAGCATTTT

j_gene: TRBJ1-1
d_gene: TRBD1
abundance: .
len: 17
v_gene: TRBV7-3
CDR3aa: CASSLTSTGVRNTEAFF
CDR3nt: TGTGCCAGCAGCTTAACGTCAACAGGGGTGAGGAACACTGAAGCTTTCTTT

j_gene: TRBJ1-2
d_gene: TRBD1
abundance: .
len: 15
v_gene: TRBV5-1
CDR3aa: CASSLSGTGGDGYTF
CDR3nt: TGCGCCAGCAGCCTGAGCGGGACAGGGGGCGATGGCTACACCTTC

j_gene: TRBJ2-7
d_gene: TRBD1
abundance: .
len: 14
v_gene: TRBV7-9
CDR3aa: CASSHRDRGREQYF
CDR3nt: TGTGCCAGCAGCCACCGGGACAGGGGCCGCGAGCAGTACTTC

j_gene: TRBJ1-1
d_gene: .
abundance: .
len: 14
v_gene: TRBV10-3
CDR3aa: CAIRSDRTYTEAFF
CDR3nt: TGTGCCATCCGGAGCGACAGGACTTACACTGAAGCTTTCTTT